The following is a T cell receptor beta chain sequence with its context. The sample originates from a study of T cell changes during pregnancy in multiple sclerosis. Data came from immunoSEQ multiplex PCR; TCRdb stores just in-frame clones and leaves some out. The sample includes more than 50,000 clones, more than 90% of them seen just once. CDR1 is SGHDT and CDR2 is YYEEEE in the germline V gene. The CDR3 loop spans 14 amino acids. J gave up 4 bases and V 0 bases, and 4 bases lay outside the gene matches. Sequencing used peripheral blood, obtained in the first trimester of pregnancy. The TCR comes from a female donor in good health, enrolled as a control in a pregnancy study. The chain links TRBV5-6 to TRBJ2-7; 7 positions agree with TRBD2. The CDR3 sequence is CASSLGEGLYEQYF. CDR3 nucleotide sequence: TGTGCCAGCAGCTTGGGGGAGGGCCTATACGAGCAGTACTTC.